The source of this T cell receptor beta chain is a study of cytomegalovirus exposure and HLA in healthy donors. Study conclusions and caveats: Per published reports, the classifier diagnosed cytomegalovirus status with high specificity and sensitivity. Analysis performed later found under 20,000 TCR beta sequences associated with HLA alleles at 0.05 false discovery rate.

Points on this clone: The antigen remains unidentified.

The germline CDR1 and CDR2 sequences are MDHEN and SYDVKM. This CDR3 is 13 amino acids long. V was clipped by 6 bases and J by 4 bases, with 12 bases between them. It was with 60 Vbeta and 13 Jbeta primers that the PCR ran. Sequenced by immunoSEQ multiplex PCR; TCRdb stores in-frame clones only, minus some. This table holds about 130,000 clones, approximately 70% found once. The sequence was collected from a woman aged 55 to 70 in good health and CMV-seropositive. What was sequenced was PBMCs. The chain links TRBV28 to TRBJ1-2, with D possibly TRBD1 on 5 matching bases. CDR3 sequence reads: CASSPRVSYGYTF. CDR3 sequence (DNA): TGTGCCAGCAGCCCCAGGGTTAGCTATGGCTACACCTTC.